This T cell receptor (beta chain) appears in the sequencing data of a study of blood T cell repertoires in COVID-19. Study-level background: Sites across the United States, Italy and Spain contributed samples from acute and convalescent COVID-19.

Under the authors' procedure: Scientists estimated how many nucleated cells there were by amplifying reference gene primers. The protocol was immunoSEQ multiplex PCR, while the TCRdb copy is restricted to in-frame clones and leaves out a portion. That table is the source of V, J and clone size, and D and trimming were worked out from the DNA. The table has approximately 240,000 clones, around 82% seen once. Sequencing input: peripheral blood. This TCR derives from a woman aged 25 to 45 who had recovered from COVID-19.

CDR3 coding DNA: TGTGCCAGCAGCCTCGGGGGGCAAGGCGGCTACACCTTC. Residues: CASSLGGQGGYTF. V is TRBV2 and J is TRBJ1-2; weak D call: TRBD1 (6 bases). This CDR3 is built from 13 residues. The V end was cut by 6 bases, the J end by 8 bases, with 16 bases between. Germline CDR1 SNHLY, CDR2 FYNNEI.